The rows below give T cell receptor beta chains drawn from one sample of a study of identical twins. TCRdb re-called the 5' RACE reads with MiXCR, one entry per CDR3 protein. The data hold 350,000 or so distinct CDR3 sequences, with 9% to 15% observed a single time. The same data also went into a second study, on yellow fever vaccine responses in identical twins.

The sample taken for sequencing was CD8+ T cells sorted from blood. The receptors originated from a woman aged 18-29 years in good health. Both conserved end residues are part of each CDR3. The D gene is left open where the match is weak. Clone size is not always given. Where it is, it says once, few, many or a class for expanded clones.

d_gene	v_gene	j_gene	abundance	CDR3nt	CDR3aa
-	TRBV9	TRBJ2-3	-	TGTGCCAGCAGCGTAGATACTAGCCTCGCAGATACGCAGTATTTT	CASSVDTSLADTQYF
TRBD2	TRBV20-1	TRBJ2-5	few	TGCAGTGCTAGAGATCCTAGCGGGGAGGGACAAGAGACCCAGTACTTC	CSARDPSGEGQETQYF
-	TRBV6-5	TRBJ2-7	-	TGTGCCAGCAGTTACTCGAGAGCAGTACTAGATCACTACGAGCAGTACTTC	CASSYSRAVLDHYEQYF
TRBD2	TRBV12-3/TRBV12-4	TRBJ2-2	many	TGTGCCAGCACAGGGACTAGCTCCCGAAGAAGGTCGGGGGAGCTGTTTTTT	CASTGTSSRRRSGELFF
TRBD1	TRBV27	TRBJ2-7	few	TGTGCCAGCGGACAGGGGATTGACTACGAGCAGTACTTC	CASGQGIDYEQYF
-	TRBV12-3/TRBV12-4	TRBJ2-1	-	TGTGCCAGCAGCACACCTTCGTGGTATGAGCAGTTCTTC	CASSTPSWYEQFF
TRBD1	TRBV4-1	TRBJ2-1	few	TGCGCCAGCAGCCGCGGACAGGGAGAGAATGAGCAGTTCTTC	CASSRGQGENEQFF
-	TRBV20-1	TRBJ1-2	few	TGCAGTGCTAGAGAGGACTTGGGGGGAGGCTACACCTTC	CSAREDLGGGYTF
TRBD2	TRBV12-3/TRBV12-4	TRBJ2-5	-	TGTGCCAGCAGCCGACGGGGAGCGGGGGGAGAGACCCAGTACTTC	CASSRRGAGGETQYF
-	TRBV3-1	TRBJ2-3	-	TGTGCCAGCAGCCACTTAGGAGCAGATACGCAGTATTTT	CASSHLGADTQYF
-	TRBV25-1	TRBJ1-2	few	TGTGCCAGCAGGGATGAACAGGGCGTGAAGGGATATGGCTACACCTTC	CASRDEQGVKGYGYTF
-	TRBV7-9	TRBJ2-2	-	TGTGCCAGCAGCTACGGGTTAGGGGAGCTGTTTTTT	CASSYGLGELFF
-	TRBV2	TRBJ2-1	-	TGTGCCAGCAGTGAAGCGAACCGGGACGGTAGTGAGCAGTTCTTC	CASSEANRDGSEQFF
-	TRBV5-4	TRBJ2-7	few	TGTGCCAGCAGGCGGGACACACACTACGAGCAGTACTTC	CASRRDTHYEQYF
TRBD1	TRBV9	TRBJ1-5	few	TGTGCCAGCAGCGTAGGGGACAGTTCCAATCAGCCCCAGCATTTT	CASSVGDSSNQPQHF
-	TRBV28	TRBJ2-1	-	TGTGCCAGCAATCTACACAGGACTGCCTTGGATGAGCAGTTCTTC	CASNLHRTALDEQFF
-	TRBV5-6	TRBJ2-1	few	TGTGCCAGCACCTACCGGGACTTCAATCCGGGGGAGCAGTTCTTC	CASTYRDFNPGEQFF
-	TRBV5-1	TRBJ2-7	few	TGCGCCAGCAGCTTGGAGGGCAGGACAGCCTCCTACGAGCAGTACTTC	CASSLEGRTASYEQYF
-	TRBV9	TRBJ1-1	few	TGTGCCAGCAGCGTAGGCGGGACACCATATGAAGCTTTCTTT	CASSVGGTPYEAFF
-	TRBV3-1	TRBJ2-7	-	TGTGCCAGCAGCTTGAACCCTAAACCGGGGGAGCAGTACTTC	CASSLNPKPGEQYF
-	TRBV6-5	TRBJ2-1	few	TGTGCCAGCAGTTTCTCGGCTAGAGTCTACAATGAGCAGTTCTTC	CASSFSARVYNEQFF
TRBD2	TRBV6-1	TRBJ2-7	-	TGTGCCAGCATCCCTAGCGGGTCCCGGGACGAGCAGTACTTC	CASIPSGSRDEQYF
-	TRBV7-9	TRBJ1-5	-	TGTGCCAGCAGTCCAGAGGGGTCGGCTCAGCCCCAGCATTTT	CASSPEGSAQPQHF
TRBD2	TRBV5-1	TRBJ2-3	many	TGCGCCAGCAGCTTTGGCGGGAGGGCCTCCGATACGCAGTATTTT	CASSFGGRASDTQYF
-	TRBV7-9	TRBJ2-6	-	TGTGCCGAGGTTAGCTTCTCTGGGGCCAACGTCCTGACTTTC	CAEVSFSGANVLTF
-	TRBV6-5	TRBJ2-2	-	TGTGCCAGCAGTTATAGCCGAAGGATGGGAGTGACGAACACCGGGGAGCTGTTTTTT	CASSYSRRMGVTNTGELFF
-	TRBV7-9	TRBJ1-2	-	TGTGCCAGCAGCTTAGGCCGGACACGTCCAGACTATGGCTACACCTTC	CASSLGRTRPDYGYTF
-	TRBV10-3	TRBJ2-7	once	TGTGCCATCAGTGAAGGATACGAGCAGTACTTC	CAISEGYEQYF
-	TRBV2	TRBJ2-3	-	TGTGCCAGCAGTAAAGGGGAGGATACGCAGTATTTT	CASSKGEDTQYF
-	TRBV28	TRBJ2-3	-	TGTGCCAGCACCGCTGGGGGACTCTCCACAGATACGCAGTATTTT	CASTAGGLSTDTQYF
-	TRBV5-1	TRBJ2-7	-	TGCGCCAGCAGCTTGTGGCAGGCCTACGAGCAGTACTTC	CASSLWQAYEQYF
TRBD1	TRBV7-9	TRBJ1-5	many	TGTGCCAGCAGCCAGGGACAGGGGGTGCAGCCCCAGCATTTT	CASSQGQGVQPQHF
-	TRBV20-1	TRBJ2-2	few	TGCAGTGCTCGTCAGTTCAACACCGGGGAGCTGTTTTTT	CSARQFNTGELFF
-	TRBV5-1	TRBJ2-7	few	TGCGCCAGCAGCTTGAACTCCAGGGGCCTTTCCTACGAGCAGTACTTC	CASSLNSRGLSYEQYF
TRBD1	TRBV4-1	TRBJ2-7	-	TGCGCCAGCAGCCAAACAGGGACAGGGGCCCACTACGAGCAGTACTTC	CASSQTGTGAHYEQYF
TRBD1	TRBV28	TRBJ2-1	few	TGTGCCAGCAGGTCCTCGACAGGGGGGTACAATGAGCAGTTCTTC	CASRSSTGGYNEQFF
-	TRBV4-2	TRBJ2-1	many	TGTGCCAGCAGCCAAGTCATCTACAATGAGCAGTTCTTC	CASSQVIYNEQFF
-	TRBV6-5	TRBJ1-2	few	TGTGCCAGCAGTTATCTGACAGCGAACTATGGCTACACCTTC	CASSYLTANYGYTF
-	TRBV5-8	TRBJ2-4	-	TGTGCCAGCAGCTTCTACAGGGCGGACATTCAGTACTTC	CASSFYRADIQYF
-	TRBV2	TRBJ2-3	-	TGTGCCAGCAGTGAAGTTCCCGGGATGGAGTTCTCAGATACGCAGTATTTT	CASSEVPGMEFSDTQYF